One sample yielded the 32 T cell receptor beta chains listed below, sequenced in a study of human CD8 memory T cell subsets. UMI-labeled 5' RACE produced the TCR beta libraries. TCRdb reprocessed the 5' RACE reads, keeping one entry per CDR3 protein, no DNA. This sample's table reports approximately 9,400 distinct CDR3 sequences. What was sequenced was CD8+ T cells from PBMCs. These TCRs come from a human donor in good health.

The chain's CDR3 is CASSSKTGLSSYNEQFF. The chain employs TRBV5-4 and TRBJ2-1; the D call from TCRdb, TRBD1, cannot be confirmed without DNA. This CDR3 contains 17 residues. Germline CDR1 is SGHNT and CDR2 is YYREEE (reference sequence).

The V call is TRBV7-8, the J call TRBJ2-2; TCRdb picks TRBD1, but there is no DNA to check that call. This CDR3 contains 14 residues. Germline lookup yields CDR1 SGHVS and CDR2 FQNEAQ. CDR3 protein: CASSLTRAAGELFF.

The rearrangement uses TRBV7-9 and TRBJ2-2. Looked up from germline, CDR1 is SEHNR and CDR2 is FQNEAQ (reference sequence). The CDR3 is 13 amino acids. The CDR3 protein is CASSSNWGGELFF.

This sequence joins TRBV7-9 and TRBJ1-2; the D gene TCRdb calls, TRBD1, cannot be checked with no DNA. The CDR3 runs to 19 residues. From germline, CDR1 is SEHNR and CDR2 FQNEAQ (reference sequence). This chain's CDR3 is CASSPGPGPGALGNDGYTF.

V gene TRBV7-9 combines with J gene TRBJ2-7. Germline V gives CDR1 SEHNR, CDR2 FQNEAQ (reference sequence). The CDR3 contains 15 residues. The chain's CDR3 is CASSLVVGSSYEQYF.

In terms of frequency, this clonotype is medium-sized. V gene TRBV2 combines with J gene TRBJ2-5; the TRBD2 assignment by TCRdb is unverifiable without DNA. Germline CDR1 SNHLY, CDR2 FYNNEI. The CDR3 is 12 amino acids. The CDR3 sequence: CASTGLAETQYF.

The CDR3 is CASSFGPESSYEQYF. J is TRBJ2-7 and V is TRBV7-6; the TCRdb call, TRBD2, lacks DNA for checking. CDR3 size: 15 residues. Germline-derived CDR1 and CDR2 are SGHVS and FNYEAQ.

This clonotype is deemed medium-sized by its frequency. The V and J genes are TRBV28 and TRBJ1-1. The CDR3 contains 14 residues. Germline V lookup: CDR1 MDHEN, CDR2 SYDVKM. The chain's CDR3 is CASSRPFGGDEAFF.

This chain's CDR3 is CASSSDPRGNEQFF. The chain combines TRBV9 with TRBJ2-1; TCRdb lists TRBD1, though no DNA is available to test this call. This CDR3 is built from 14 residues. Germline CDR1 reads SGDLS; CDR2 reads YYNGEE.

V is TRBV11-2 and J is TRBJ1-1. The CDR3 is made up of 14 amino acids. Germline V CDR1 and CDR2: SGHAT, FQNNGV. CDR3 amino acids: CASSLMQAHTEAFF.

This clonotype is called medium-sized based on its frequency. This sequence joins TRBV29-1 and TRBJ1-2; TCRdb reports TRBD1, a call that lacks DNA to check it against. This CDR3 contains 14 residues. Germline-derived CDR1 and CDR2 are SQVTM and ANQGSEA. The chain's CDR3 is CSVRSQGRGYGYTF.

The chain couples TRBV9 to TRBJ1-2; the D call of TRBD1 rests on TCRdb alone, since no DNA is present to check it. This CDR3 spans 14 amino acids. The germline CDR1 and CDR2 sequences are SGDLS and YYNGEE. CDR3 loop: CASSPAPGNYGYTF.

CDR3 amino acids: CASSFGGGGYTF. This chain links TRBV11-2 with TRBJ1-2; TCRdb lists TRBD1, though no DNA is available to test this call. Germline V gene sequence: CDR1 SGHAT, CDR2 FQNNGV. This CDR3 has 12 residues.

The chain recombines TRBV30 with TRBJ2-5; the D call of TRBD1 rests on TCRdb alone, since no DNA is present to check it. This CDR3 spans 14 amino acids. The germline V gene has CDR1 GTSNPN and CDR2 SVGIG (reference sequence). This CDR3 reads CAWNPGSGQETQYF.

The V call is TRBV5-1, the J call TRBJ2-1; the D call from TCRdb, TRBD2, cannot be confirmed without DNA. CDR1 is SGHRS, CDR2 YFSETQ, per germline. The CDR3 spans 15 residues. CDR3 residues: CASRLMTSGVNEQFF.

The genes are TRBV11-2 and TRBJ1-1. Germline assignment: CDR1 SGHAT and CDR2 FQNNGV. The length of the CDR3 is 14 residues. This chain's CDR3 is CASSPELGNPEAFF.

V and J are TRBV19 and TRBJ2-3. This CDR3 comprises 14 residues. Germline CDR1 is LNHDA and CDR2 is SQIVND (reference sequence). This CDR3 is CASRTWGNADTQYF.

V and J are TRBV5-6 and TRBJ2-3. The CDR3 has 17 residues. From germline, CDR1 is SGHDT and CDR2 YYEEEE. CDR3 sequence: CASSLAKWLAGTDTQYF.

This chain uses TRBV28 with TRBJ1-1. The CDR3 is 16 residues long. Germline V gene data show CDR1 as MDHEN and CDR2 as SYDVKM. The CDR3 region is CASSLNTNRVNTEAFF.

The chain combines TRBV7-6 with TRBJ2-1. The CDR3 loop spans 15 amino acids. Germline V CDR1 and CDR2: SGHVS, FNYEAQ. CDR3 region: CASSLRSETNNEQFF.

The V and J genes are TRBV5-1 and TRBJ2-7; TCRdb reports TRBD1, a call that lacks DNA to check it against. Germline V gene sequence: CDR1 SGHRS, CDR2 YFSETQ. The CDR3 runs to 16 residues. CDR3 sequence reads: CASSSLVGQGAYEQYF.

This chain joins TRBV12-3 or TRBV12-4 and TRBJ2-2; TCRdb names TRBD1, which stays unverified in the absence of DNA. The CDR3 runs to 15 residues. CDR3 protein: CAIRAGGAGTGELFF.

J is TRBJ2-7 and V is TRBV4-1; there is no DNA to check the TCRdb D call of TRBD1. Looked up from germline, CDR1 is MGHRA and CDR2 is YSYEKL. The CDR3 extends over 16 amino acids. This CDR3 is CASSQDPGTGLYEQYF.

This clonotype registers medium-sized (0.01 to 0.1%) by frequency. The genes are TRBV6-1 and TRBJ2-7. CDR1 MNHNS and CDR2 SASEGT come from the germline V gene. The CDR3 sequence is 13 residues long. The CDR3 reads CASTADTYYEQYF.

The rearrangement joins TRBV5-1 to TRBJ1-5. The CDR3 consists of 12 residues. Germline V gene lookup returns CDR1 SGHRS and CDR2 YFSETQ. The CDR3 is CASLEGNQPQHF.

This rearrangement joins TRBV5-4 to TRBJ1-2; the D gene TCRdb calls, TRBD1, cannot be checked with no DNA. The CDR3 sequence is 14 residues long. CDR1 and CDR2 from the germline V gene are SGHNT and YYREEE (reference sequence). The CDR3: CASSLSGDRYGYTF.

V and J are TRBV5-5 and TRBJ2-7; TCRdb indicates TRBD2, and absent DNA this call remains unverified. CDR1 and CDR2 from the germline V gene are SGHKS and YYEKEE (reference sequence). The CDR3 is made up of 14 amino acids. The CDR3 sequence is CASSLGASGYEQYF.

The chain has TRBV5-1 and TRBJ2-5; the TCRdb call, TRBD1, lacks DNA for checking. The CDR3 totals 18 residues. CDR1 is SGHRS and CDR2 is YFSETQ in the germline V gene. CDR3 amino acids: CASSLDPFGARAEKTQYF.

The chain combines TRBV15 with TRBJ2-1; lacking DNA, the TRBD2 call made by TCRdb goes unchecked. Germline CDR1 LNHNV, CDR2 YYDKDF (reference sequence). CDR3 length: 12 amino acids. The CDR3 sequence: CATSRVGDEQFF.

In terms of frequency, this clonotype is large. This CDR3 reads CASTMQGAEGYTF. This chain links TRBV10-2 with TRBJ1-2; TCRdb's D gene call, TRBD1, goes unchecked for lack of DNA. Germline V CDR1 and CDR2: WSHSY, SAAADI. The CDR3 is made up of 13 amino acids.

The chain couples TRBV3-1 to TRBJ2-1; the D call of TRBD2 rests on TCRdb alone, since no DNA is present to check it. Germline CDR1 reads LGHDT; CDR2 reads YNNKEL (reference sequence). This CDR3 comprises 15 residues. CDR3 residues: CASSETSGLRDEQFF.

The chain carries TRBV19 and TRBJ2-2; TCRdb outputs TRBD1, but without DNA this stays unchecked. The CDR3 totals 13 residues. Germline assignment: CDR1 LNHDA and CDR2 SQIVND (reference sequence). Here the CDR3 reads CASSPGATGELFF.